Below are 16 T cell receptor beta chains sequenced from a single sample in a study of blood T cell repertoires in COVID-19. Method: immunoSEQ multiplex PCR; TCRdb's copy keeps in-frame clones and lacks some. Counted here are under 450,000 clones, about nine tenths occurring once; the ten biggest clones make up around 1.5%. Sequencing input: peripheral blood. The receptor source for this set is a woman between 35 and 50 years old with COVID-19, enrolled during active disease.

The chain uses TRBV5-4 and TRBJ1-4, with 9 bases fitting TRBD1. The germline gives CDR1 SGHNT, CDR2 YYREEE (reference sequence). Trimming at V came to 0 bases and at J to 7 bases, leaving 4 bases not matched to a gene. The CDR3 covers 15 residues. The CDR3 sequence: CASSLDRQGVEKLFF. CDR3 DNA sequence: TGTGCCAGCAGCTTGGACCGACAGGGGGTTGAAAAACTGTTTTTT.

This clone has just one count. The chain carries TRBV5-1 and TRBJ1-2, with D perhaps TRBD1 (6 bases). Germline CDR1 is SGHRS and CDR2 is YFSETQ. The CDR3 length is 15 residues. Trimming removed 4 bases from V and 6 bases from J, with 19 bases in between. CDR3 protein: CASSAGRGGSDGYTF. CDR3 bases: TGCGCCAGCAGCGCCGGGCGGGGGGGCTCGGATGGCTACACCTTC.

This sequence joins TRBV11-2 and TRBJ2-2, with 8 bases aligning to TRBD2. The CDR3 has 16 amino acids. Trimming cost V 5 bases and J 6 bases; bases outside gene matches: 11. Germline-derived CDR1 and CDR2 are SGHAT and FQNNGV. CDR3 amino acids: CASSLRGGVPPGELFF. The DNA of the CDR3 is TGTGCCAGCAGCCTCCGGGGGGGAGTCCCCCCCGGGGAGCTGTTTTTT.

The V and J genes are TRBV28 and TRBJ1-5, with TRBD1 identical over 8 bases. Germline V gene data show CDR1 as MDHEN and CDR2 as SYDVKM. V lost 1 base to trimming and J lost 6 bases; unmatched junction nucleotides: 2. The CDR3 is 14 residues long. The chain's CDR3 is CASSLYRGSQPQHF. CDR3 DNA sequence: TGTGCCAGCAGTTTATACAGGGGGAGTCAGCCCCAGCATTTT.

The chain carries TRBV28 and TRBJ1-4; D gene ambiguous. This CDR3 has 13 residues. Trimming removed 3 bases from V and 8 bases from J, with 10 bases in between. CDR1 is MDHEN and CDR2 is SYDVKM in the germline V gene. The CDR3 sequence is CASSFPLGEKLFF. Written as DNA, the CDR3 is TGTGCCAGCAGTTTTCCGCTCGGGGAAAAACTGTTTTTT. The full variable domain, completed using reference TRBV28 and TRBJ1-4, is DVKVTQSSRYLVKRTGEKVFLECVQDMDHENMFWYRQDPGLGLRLIYFSYDVKMKEKGDIPEGYSVSREKKERFSLILESASTNQTSMYLCASSFPLGEKLFFGSGTQLSVL.

This chain links TRBV7-3 with TRBJ2-1, with D unclear. The CDR3 loop spans 13 amino acids. Trimming left V 5 bases short and J 4 bases short, with 9 bases between. CDR1 is SGHTA, CDR2 FQGTGA, per germline. CDR3 loop: CASSADTYNEQFF. As DNA, the CDR3 is TGTGCCAGCAGCGCCGACACTTACAATGAGCAGTTCTTC. The variable domain in full, completed from reference TRBV7-3 and TRBJ2-1, reads GAGVSQTPSNKVTEKGKYVELRCDPISGHTALYWYRQSLGQGPEFLIYFQGTGAADDSGLPNDRFFAVRPEGSVSTLKIQRTERGDSAVYLCASSADTYNEQFFGPGTRLTVL.

This sequence joins TRBV7-6 and TRBJ1-1; no reliable D call. Germline CDR1 is SGHVS and CDR2 is FNYEAQ. The CDR3 sequence is 14 residues long. The ends were cut back, 2 bases at V and 3 bases at J, with 10 bases in the middle. CDR3 amino acids: CASSLTTSDTEAFF. Written as DNA, the CDR3 is TGTGCCAGCAGCTTAACCACCTCGGACACTGAAGCTTTCTTT.

The chain combines TRBV7-9 with TRBJ1-1; TRBD1 matches 7 bases. Losses at the gene ends were 5 bases for V and 6 bases for J; bases not matched to a gene: 12. In germline, CDR1 is SEHNR, CDR2 FQNEAQ (reference sequence). The CDR3 runs to 15 residues. The CDR3 nucleotides read TGTGCCAGCAGCGGCAACTACAGGGGAGTGGCTGAAGCTTTCTTT. It encodes CASSGNYRGVAEAFF.

The rearrangement links TRBV7-2 to TRBJ1-4, with 7 bases aligning to TRBD1. Germline V lookup: CDR1 SGHTA, CDR2 FQGNSA. The CDR3 totals 15 residues. V shed 3 bases, J shed 6 bases, and the junction held 7 bases outside the gene matches. The chain's CDR3 is CASSFSPGGDEKLFF. Written as DNA, the CDR3 is TGTGCCAGCAGCTTTAGTCCAGGGGGTGATGAAAAACTGTTTTTT.

The CDR3 DNA reads as TGTGCCAGCAGTCAACAGGGGACAGATACGCAGTATTTT. Translation: CASSQQGTDTQYF. V gene TRBV14 combines with J gene TRBJ2-3; 7 bases match TRBD1. CDR1 is SGHDN and CDR2 is FVKESK in the germline V gene. The ends lost 6 bases at V and 3 bases at J; junction bases unmatched: 3. This CDR3 region has 13 residues.

CDR3 DNA: TGCGCCAGCAGTCGGCCACAGCCTAGCACAGATACGCAGTATTTT. It yields the protein CASSRPQPSTDTQYF. The chain has TRBV23-1 and TRBJ2-3, with no clear D. Being an ORF, TRBV23-1 has a function that is uncertain. V was trimmed by 4 bases and J by 0 bases, leaving 11 bases between them. The CDR3 contains 15 residues.

This chain connects TRBV6-2 or TRBV6-3 to TRBJ1-2; 10 bases fit TRBD1. V lost 2 bases and J lost 5; bases outside the gene matches: 11. CDR3 length equals 17 residues. CDR1 and CDR2 from the germline V gene are MNHEY and SVGEGT. The CDR3 region is CASSYPLGQGVVYGYTF. The DNA for the CDR3 is TGTGCCAGCAGTTACCCCCTCGGACAGGGGGTAGTTTATGGCTACACCTTC.

The rearrangement uses TRBV27 and TRBJ1-5; 7 nucleotides align to TRBD1. The CDR3 loop spans 16 amino acids. The trim removed 4 bases at V and 4 bases at J, leaving 10 bases unmatched. Germline-derived CDR1 and CDR2 are MNHEY and SMNVEV (reference sequence). CDR3 sequence (DNA): TGTGCCAGCAGTTCGGGCGCAGGGGGAGGAAATCAGCCCCAGCATTTT. Amino acid sequence: CASSSGAGGGNQPQHF.

The chain has TRBV18 and TRBJ2-7; tentative D call: TRBD2 (6 bases). This CDR3 is 16 amino acids long. From germline, CDR1 is KGHSH and CDR2 LQKENI. V lost 5 bases to trimming and J lost 2 bases, with 19 bases between them. This CDR3 is CASSKRSGEVTYEQYF. The CDR3 DNA reads TGTGCCAGCTCAAAACGTTCCGGGGAGGTGACCTACGAGCAGTACTTC.

This sequence joins TRBV9 and TRBJ1-2, with D tentatively TRBD1 (5 bases). Trimming pared 6 bases from V and 3 bases from J, leaving 21 bases between. Germline V gene lookup returns CDR1 SGDLS and CDR2 YYNGEE. CDR3 length equals 16 residues. The DNA for the CDR3 is TGTGCCAGCACTCCCCGGGCTGTGGGGGGTGACTATGGCTACACCTTC. It specifies CASTPRAVGGDYGYTF.

V gene TRBV28 combines with J gene TRBJ2-2; TRBD2 is a possible D gene (7 bases). The CDR3 loop spans 14 amino acids. V was shortened by 3 bases and J by 6 bases, with 11 bases between the two germline ends. Germline values: CDR1 MDHEN, CDR2 SYDVKM. In DNA form, the CDR3 reads TGTGCCAGCAGTTTCGGGGGGCTCGCCGGGGAGCTGTTTTTT. Protein product: CASSFGGLAGELFF.